A selection of T cell receptor beta chains follows, all from one sample in a study of glioma-infiltrating T cells. TCRdb re-derived calls from the multiplex PCR reads in MiXCR, one entry per CDR3 protein. The table lists approximately 45,000 distinct CDR3 sequences, around 20% of them singletons. Sequences were obtained from glioma tissue, nonneoplastic brain tissue, or PBMCs (not recorded which). These receptor sequences come from a human donor with low-grade glioma or glioblastoma, undergoing nonglioma brain surgery, or in good health (not recorded which). Each CDR3 is given with its conserved first and last residue. A D gene is named only where the DNA matches it firmly. Rows may omit the clone size; those that give it use once, few, many or a size class.

many | TRBJ2-3 | TRBV12-3/TRBV12-4 | NA | TGTGCCAGCACCCCTTTCGGGTCCGCAGATACGCAGTATTTT | CASTPFGSADTQYF
NA | TRBJ1-2 | TRBV29-1 | NA | TGCAGCGTGGGGCCAGGGACGATTTATGGCTACACCTTC | CSVGPGTIYGYTF
many | TRBJ1-6 | TRBV28 | NA | TGTGCCAGCAGTTCCCACAGGGATAATTCACCCCTCCACTTT | CASSSHRDNSPLHF
many | TRBJ2-7 | TRBV28 | TRBD1 | TGTGCCAGCAGTCCGTCGGGACAGGGGGCCTACGAGCAGTACTTC | CASSPSGQGAYEQYF
many | TRBJ1-1 | TRBV18 | NA | TGTGCCAGCTCACCAGATGAAAAAGAAGCTTTCTTT | CASSPDEKEAFF
NA | TRBJ1-3 | TRBV4-1 | NA | TGCGCCAGCAGCCAAGACAGGGGTTCTGGAAACACCATATATTTT | CASSQDRGSGNTIYF
many | TRBJ1-2 | TRBV4-2 | NA | TGTGCCAGCAGCCAAGACACAGCCCTCAACCTCTATGGCTACACCTTC | CASSQDTALNLYGYTF
NA | TRBJ2-3 | TRBV27 | NA | TGTGCCCGCAGTCCCTCCCCGGGCCTCAGCACAGCTACGCAGTATTTT | CARSPSPGLSTATQYF
many | TRBJ2-3 | TRBV7-2 | NA | TGTGCCAGCAGCCTTCTCGCAGGGGTGACAGATACGCAGTATTTT | CASSLLAGVTDTQYF
NA | TRBJ2-7 | TRBV28 | NA | TGTGCCAGCAGAGTAGGAGCCTCCTACGAGCAGTACTTC | CASRVGASYEQYF
medium-sized | TRBJ2-5 | TRBV20-1 | TRBD1 | TGCAGTGCGACAGGGGGCGGAGAGACCCAGTACTTC | CSATGGGETQYF
NA | TRBJ1-5 | TRBV6-4 | TRBD1 | TGTGCCAGCAATCCGGGACAGGGGACATTATGTAGCAATCAGCCCCAGCATTTT | CASNPGQGTLCSNQPQHF
once | TRBJ1-3 | TRBV4-1 | NA | TGCGCCAGCAGCCAAGATTCCATCGGGCCTGGAAACACCATATATTTT | CASSQDSIGPGNTIYF
few | TRBJ2-1 | TRBV9 | NA | TGTGCCAGCAGCGTAGATGAGGAGATGTTGGCCAATGAGCAGTTCTTC | CASSVDEEMLANEQFF
many | TRBJ1-1 | TRBV12-3/TRBV12-4 | NA | TGTGCCAGCAGTCCGAGCGAGACTTTGAACACTGAAGCTTTCTTT | CASSPSETLNTEAFF
many | TRBJ1-3 | TRBV2 | TRBD1 | TGTGCCAGCAGCCTTGGGACAGGGTCTGGAAACACCATATATTTT | CASSLGTGSGNTIYF
NA | TRBJ2-3 | TRBV5-6 | NA | TGTGCCAGCAGCTTGGACCCAGGGATGACAGATACGCAGTATTTT | CASSLDPGMTDTQYF
NA | TRBJ2-5 | TRBV7-9 | TRBD2 | TGTGCCAGCAGCTCCGTCAGGGGACTAGAGGAAGAGACCCAGTACTTC | CASSSVRGLEEETQYF
NA | TRBJ2-3 | TRBV27 | TRBD2 | TGTGCCAGCAGTTTACGGCCTAGCGGGGGGGCAGATACGCAGTATTTT | CASSLRPSGGADTQYF
many | TRBJ2-5 | TRBV6-1 | TRBD2 | TGTGCCAGCAGTTTGACTAGCGGGGAGGTCCAAGAGACCCAGTACTTC | CASSLTSGEVQETQYF
many | TRBJ2-1 | TRBV4-1 | NA | TGCGCCAGCAGCCAAGATCTCGGGCGGGCGGCCTACAATGAGCAGTTCTTC | CASSQDLGRAAYNEQFF
once | TRBJ1-1 | TRBV2 | TRBD1 | TGTGCCAGCAGGGTACAGGGGGCATGGACTGAAGCTTTCTTT | CASRVQGAWTEAFF
many | TRBJ2-1 | TRBV7-2 | TRBD2 | TGTGCCAGCAGGGTAGCGGGAGCCTACAATGAGCAGTTCTTC | CASRVAGAYNEQFF
many | TRBJ2-3 | TRBV13 | NA | TGTGCCAGCAGCCCCCCGGCGAGGACGTATACGCAGTATTTT | CASSPPARTYTQYF
many | TRBJ2-4 | TRBV19 | NA | TGTGCCAGTAGTATCACAGGAATAGAGGCCAAAAACATTCAGTACTTC | CASSITGIEAKNIQYF
many | TRBJ2-3 | TRBV6-6 | NA | TGTGCCAGCAGTTACGTACGGGGCGGCACAGATACGCAGTATTTT | CASSYVRGGTDTQYF
many | TRBJ1-1 | TRBV20-1 | NA | TGCAGTGCTAACCTCGGGGGGCTCACTGAAGCTTTCTTT | CSANLGGLTEAFF
NA | TRBJ2-7 | TRBV3-1 | TRBD2 | TGTGCCAGCAGACAAGGTGGGACTAGCGGATTCTACGAGCAGTACTTC | CASRQGGTSGFYEQYF
many | TRBJ1-4 | TRBV14 | NA | TGTGCCAGCAGCCTTATTAATGAAAAACTGTTTTTT | CASSLINEKLFF
many | TRBJ1-3 | TRBV12-3/TRBV12-4 | NA | TGTGCCAGCAGTTTATCAGGGCTTGGAAACACCATATATTTT | CASSLSGLGNTIYF
many | TRBJ2-5 | TRBV3-1 | NA | TGTGCCAGCAGCCAAGATCAAGAGACCCAGTACTTC | CASSQDQETQYF
NA | TRBJ2-5 | TRBV12-3/TRBV12-4 | NA | TGTGCCAGCAGTTTATCAATCGGGCCAGGGAGCCAGGGAGGGACCCAGTACTTC | CASSLSIGPGSQGGTQYF
many | TRBJ2-3 | TRBV6-4 | NA | TGTGCCAGCAGCCTGACGTCAGGGCCAGATACGCAGTATTTT | CASSLTSGPDTQYF
many | TRBJ2-7 | TRBV25-1 | NA | TGTGCCAGCAGCTTTTTCCGGGAACTAAGAGACGAGCAGTACTTC | CASSFFRELRDEQYF
many | TRBJ1-2 | TRBV15 | TRBD1 | TGTGCCACCAGCAGAGATGAAGGGGGCGCCTATGGCTACACCTTC | CATSRDEGGAYGYTF
many | TRBJ2-7 | TRBV6-2/TRBV6-3 | TRBD1 | TGTGCCAGCAGCCGCCTAATACCCGGACAGGCCGGAGGCGAGCAGTACTTC | CASSRLIPGQAGGEQYF
NA | TRBJ1-2 | TRBV27 | NA | TGTGCCAGCAGCCCACAGGGCTATGGCTACACCTTC | CASSPQGYGYTF
many | TRBJ2-7 | TRBV7-6 | NA | TGTGCCAGCAGCTTAATCCAGGGACCTACCTACGAGCAGTACTTC | CASSLIQGPTYEQYF
many | TRBJ1-5 | TRBV2 | NA | TGTGCCAGCAGCCGTGGGGAGGTTAGCAATCAGCCCCAGCATTTT | CASSRGEVSNQPQHF
NA | TRBJ2-1 | TRBV29-1 | TRBD2 | TGCAGCGTTGAAGATCCCCAGCGGGGGGGGAATGAGCAGTTCTTC | CSVEDPQRGGNEQFF
many | TRBJ1-2 | TRBV28 | NA | TGTGCCAGCAGCCTAAAACAGATTGGGTACACCTTC | CASSLKQIGYTF
many | TRBJ1-1 | TRBV25-1 | NA | TGTGCCAGCAGTGGGACAGTGAACACTGAAACTTTCTTT | CASSGTVNTETFF
many | TRBJ1-5 | TRBV2 | NA | TGTGCCAGCAGTTCGGCCGGTAATCAGCCCCAGCATTTT | CASSSAGNQPQHF
many | TRBJ2-4 | TRBV6-1 | TRBD1 | TGTGCCAGCAGGGGGTGGGGACAGGGCGGAAACATTCAGTACTTC | CASRGWGQGGNIQYF
many | TRBJ2-5 | TRBV6-1 | NA | TGTGCCAGCAGTTCGGCGACAGACCAAGAGACCCAGTACTTC | CASSSATDQETQYF
medium-sized | TRBJ2-7 | TRBV28 | TRBD1 | TGTGCCAGCAGTTTTGGACAGGCACCCTACGAGCAGTACTTC | CASSFGQAPYEQYF
NA | TRBJ2-1 | TRBV6-2/TRBV6-3 | NA | TGTGCCAGCAGTCACAGACTAGTGGGGAATGAGCAGTTCTTC | CASSHRLVGNEQFF
many | TRBJ1-4 | TRBV28 | NA | TGTGCCAGCAGCGCCGGACGGCTAATTAATGAAAAACTGTTTTTT | CASSAGRLINEKLFF
many | TRBJ2-1 | TRBV18 | NA | TGTGCCAGCTCACACAAGAGAAGAAGCGGCTACAATGAGCAGTTCTTC | CASSHKRRSGYNEQFF
many | TRBJ1-1 | TRBV20-1 | NA | TGCAGTGCTAGAGATAGGTTGGAGACTGAAGCTTTCTTT | CSARDRLETEAFF
many | TRBJ1-3 | TRBV7-9 | NA | TGTGCCAGCAGCTTAGCGCGATCCGGGATAAACACCATATATTTT | CASSLARSGINTIYF
few | TRBJ2-7 | TRBV29-1 | NA | TGCAGCGTTGAAATAGCGGAAAACTCCTACGAGCAGTACTTC | CSVEIAENSYEQYF
many | TRBJ2-2 | TRBV27 | NA | TGTGCCAGCCAGAGCGCGAACACCGGGGAGCTGTTTTTT | CASQSANTGELFF
few | TRBJ2-5 | TRBV18 | NA | TGTGCCAGCTCACCCGATATAACAGGCCAAGAGACCCAGTACTTC | CASSPDITGQETQYF
once | TRBJ1-2 | TRBV20-1 | NA | TGCATTTCTAGTCGCTCTCCTATGAGCTACACCTTC | CISSRSPMSYTF
few | TRBJ2-2 | TRBV4-1 | NA | TGCGCCAGCAGCCAAGTGGCAACAGGGTGGAGCACCGGGGAGCTGTTTTTT | CASSQVATGWSTGELFF
many | TRBJ1-1 | TRBV28 | NA | TGTGCCAGCAGCACCTACACTGAAGCTTTCTTT | CASSTYTEAFF
many | TRBJ2-1 | TRBV14 | NA | TGTGCCAGCAGCCAAGGATCTAGCTGGCCTTACAATGAGCAGTTCTTC | CASSQGSSWPYNEQFF
many | TRBJ2-7 | TRBV29-1 | TRBD1 | TGCAGCGTGACTATGGGGACAGCAACCTACGAGCAGTACTTC | CSVTMGTATYEQYF
many | TRBJ2-2 | TRBV7-2 | NA | TGTGCCGTGCGGTGGGCCGGGGAGCTGTTTTTT | CAVRWAGELFF